A selection of T cell receptor beta chains follows, all from one sample in a study of CD4 and CD8 cells across lung adenocarcinoma regions. MiXCR was run by TCRdb on the PCR reads, yielding one entry per CDR3 protein. The sample lists some 5,300 distinct CDR3 sequences, about 50% seen once, with 15% to 20% in the top ten. Sequenced material: CD4+ T cells from the margin of a lung tumor. The origin of the receptors is a male donor with lung adenocarcinoma. The CD4 and CD8 labels of this study may be unreliable. The CDR3 runs from the conserved cysteine through the conserved F or W. Fields, in order: J gene, clone size, D gene, V gene, CDR3 DNA, CDR3 protein. D genes are given only for firm matches. Expanded clones get a size class; other rows say once, few or many, or leave the size out.

>TRBJ2-5|once|TRBD1|TRBV28
TGTGCCAGCAGTTCACCTCTGGACAGGGGGCTTGTGACCCAGTACTTC
CASSSPLDRGLVTQYF
>TRBJ2-2|-|-|TRBV28
TGTGCCAGCAATATAAGGGGGATGAACACCGGGGAGCTGTTTTTT
CASNIRGMNTGELFF
>TRBJ1-2|-|TRBD1|TRBV6-1
TGTGCCAGCCGGGCGGGTGGGACAGACAACTATGGCTACACCTTC
CASRAGGTDNYGYTF
>TRBJ2-6|medium-sized|TRBD1|TRBV5-3
TGTGCCAGAAGCGCGCCCGGGACAGGGGGTGATGGGGCCAACGTCCTGACTTTC
CARSAPGTGGDGANVLTF
>TRBJ2-2|few|-|TRBV27
TGTGCCAGCAGTTTTTCATTTGCGGGACGCCATGGGACCGGGGAGCTGTTTTTT
CASSFSFAGRHGTGELFF
>TRBJ2-3|medium-sized|TRBD2|TRBV6-1
TGTGCCAGCAGTGAAGCGTTAGCGGGAGCAGATACGCAGTATTTT
CASSEALAGADTQYF
>TRBJ2-3|once|-|TRBV25-1
TGTGCCAGCTCGGTGGGGTTCGGTGGGGGGCGCAAAGATACGCAGTATTTT
CASSVGFGGGRKDTQYF
>TRBJ2-5|few|-|TRBV6-5
TGTGCCAGCAGTTATGACGGGACACTCCAAGAGACCCAGTACTTC
CASSYDGTLQETQYF
>TRBJ2-3|-|-|TRBV7-8
TGTGCCAGCAGTGTGACGGGCCTTATCACAGATACGCAGTATTTT
CASSVTGLITDTQYF
>TRBJ2-5|many|TRBD1|TRBV27
TGTGCCAGCAGTTTGGGACAGGGCTCACAAGAGACCCAGTACTTC
CASSLGQGSQETQYF
>TRBJ2-3|few|TRBD2|TRBV27
TGTGCCAGCAGTTCGACTAGCGGGGCATTCACAGATACGCAGTATTTT
CASSSTSGAFTDTQYF
>TRBJ1-6|many|-|TRBV14
TGTGCCAGCAGCCAAGGGAATAATTCACCCCTCCACTTT
CASSQGNNSPLHF
>TRBJ2-3|-|-|TRBV6-1
TGTGCCAGCAGACTCCAGGCCGGGATCCCAGAGACGCTGTATTTT
CASRLQAGIPETLYF
>TRBJ2-7|-|TRBD2|TRBV10-3
TGTGCCAGCAGTGAGTCCAGCGGGAGTCCCTACGAGCAGTACTTC
CASSESSGSPYEQYF
>TRBJ2-1|large|-|TRBV27
TGTGCCAGCAGCCGACCCGGGACAAACTCTATCAATGAGCAGTTCTTC
CASSRPGTNSINEQFF
>TRBJ2-1|-|TRBD2|TRBV4-1
TGCGCCAGCAGCCAACTGGGACTAGCGGGAGGGCCTTCCTACAATGAGCAGTTCTTC
CASSQLGLAGGPSYNEQFF
>TRBJ2-7|once|-|TRBV7-2
TGTGCCAGCAGTCGGGACGGTCACTACGAGCAGTACTTC
CASSRDGHYEQYF
>TRBJ2-5|-|TRBD2|TRBV27
TGTGCCGGGGGGACGGGGGGTCGAGACCAAGAGACCCAGTACTTC
CAGGTGGRDQETQYF
>TRBJ2-3|-|-|TRBV4-2
TGTGCCAGCAGCCGAGACGGGGGCCGCGACACAGATACGCAGTACTTT
CASSRDGGRDTDTQYF
>TRBJ2-3|-|-|TRBV27
TGTGCCAGCAGTTGGTCCGACCTCGGCGACAAAGATACCCAGTACTTT
CASSWSDLGDKDTQYF
>TRBJ2-1|large|TRBD2|TRBV6-1
TGTGCCAGCACCGGGACTAGCGGCTACAATGAGCAGTTCTTC
CASTGTSGYNEQFF
>TRBJ2-1|medium-sized|-|TRBV4-1
TGCGCCAGCAGCCAAGGGTACCGCACCGGGTTGGTAAATGAGCAGTTCTTC
CASSQGYRTGLVNEQFF
>TRBJ2-3|-|-|TRBV4-1
TGCGGGAGCAGCGAGACAGAGACGCAGTATTTC
CGSSETETQYF
>TRBJ2-1|-|TRBD2|TRBV24-1
TGTGCCACCAGTGATGGGGACTACCAAAACAATGAGCAGTTCTTC
CATSDGDYQNNEQFF
>TRBJ2-3|medium-sized|TRBD2|TRBV27
TGTGCCAGCAGTTTATATTACGGGAGGGCGGATACGCAGTATTTT
CASSLYYGRADTQYF
>TRBJ2-1|large|TRBD2|TRBV27
TGTGCCAGCAGGGGGCTAGCGGCCTGGGATGAGCAGTTCTTC
CASRGLAAWDEQFF
>TRBJ2-3|-|TRBD2|TRBV11-3
TGTGCCAGCAGCTCCCTAGCGGGAGGGCCGGCAGATACGCAGTATTTT
CASSSLAGGPADTQYF
>TRBJ1-4|-|-|TRBV6-5
TGTGCCAGCAGTTACCCCGGGGGGCAGGCTAATGAAAAACTGTTTTTT
CASSYPGGQANEKLFF
>TRBJ2-3|-|TRBD1|TRBV10-3
TGTGCCATCACCCGGGGACAGGGGGCCGCAGATACGCAGTATTTT
CAITRGQGAADTQYF
>TRBJ2-1|-|TRBD2|TRBV6-1
TGTGCCAGCAGTGAACTAGCGGGAGGGCACGATGAGCAGTTCTTC
CASSELAGGHDEQFF
>TRBJ2-3|-|-|TRBV6-1
TGTGCCAGCAGGGGACTGGCAGATACAGACATGCAGTATTTC
CASRGLADTDMQYF
>TRBJ2-7|-|TRBD2|TRBV27
TGTGCCAGCAGTTCAGGACTAGCGGGAGGGGTGAACTACGAGCAGTACTTC
CASSSGLAGGVNYEQYF
>TRBJ1-1|few|-|TRBV6-1
TGTGCCAGCAGTGAAGGGGGGGCCATGAACACTGAAGCTTTCTTT
CASSEGGAMNTEAFF
>TRBJ2-1|-|-|TRBV18
TGTGCCAGCTCACCGCCGGGGAGCGAGGAGCAGTTCTTC
CASSPPGSEEQFF
>TRBJ2-5|-|TRBD2|TRBV7-2
TGTGCCAGCAGCTTATACCCTAGCGGGAGAGAGACCCAGTACTTC
CASSLYPSGRETQYF
>TRBJ2-3|-|-|TRBV6-5
TGTGCCAGCAGACTCCAGTCTGTAATTCCAGGTAAGCAGTTTTTT
CASRLQSVIPGKQFF
>TRBJ2-4|-|-|TRBV6-7
TGTGCCAGCATGGGGCAGGGAACCAAAAATATTCAGTACTTC
CASMGQGTKNIQYF
>TRBJ2-5|-|-|TRBV6-1
TGTGCCTGCGCGGGGCGCGAGGGGCGAAACACAGATACCCAGTACTTC
CACAGREGRNTDTQYF
>TRBJ1-5|-|TRBD1|TRBV6-1
TGTGCCAGCAGTGACCAGGGGGCGGTTGGCAATCAGCCCCAGCATTTT
CASSDQGAVGNQPQHF
>TRBJ2-5|-|-|TRBV11-2
TGTGCCAGCAGCTTAGGGGCTAGCGCAACCCAAGAGACCCAGTACTTC
CASSLGASATQETQYF
>TRBJ2-7|few|TRBD2|TRBV6-1
TGTGCCAGCGAGCGTGCTAGCGGCTCCTACGAGCAGTACTTC
CASERASGSYEQYF
>TRBJ2-7|-|-|TRBV4-2
TGTGCCAGCGGGGGAGACGGGGGCCGCGACCAAGATACGCAGTACTTC
CASGGDGGRDQDTQYF
>TRBJ2-1|-|TRBD2|TRBV7-2
TGTGCCAGCAGAATCACTAGCGGGAGACACAATGAGCAGTTCTTC
CASRITSGRHNEQFF